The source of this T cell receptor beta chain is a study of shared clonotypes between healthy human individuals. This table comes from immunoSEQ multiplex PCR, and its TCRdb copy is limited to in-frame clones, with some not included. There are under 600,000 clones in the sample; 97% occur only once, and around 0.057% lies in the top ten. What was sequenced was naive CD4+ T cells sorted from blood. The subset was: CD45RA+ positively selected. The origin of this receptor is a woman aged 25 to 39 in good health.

CDR3 residues: CASSYDGGTQYF. CDR3 coding DNA: TGTGCCAGCAGTTATGACGGTGGGACCCAGTACTTC. The chain carries TRBV6-5 and TRBJ2-5; D unclear. The CDR3 consists of 12 residues. Germline CDR1 and CDR2: MNHEY and SVGAGI. V was clipped by 3 bases and J by 7 bases, with 9 bases between them.